A selection of T cell receptor beta chains follows, all from one sample in a study of shared clonotypes between healthy human individuals. Clones were read by immunoSEQ multiplex PCR, and TCRdb kept only the in-frame ones, dropping some. The sample includes about 980,000 clones, roughly 72% of them seen just once. Material: memory CD4+ T cells sorted from blood. Receptors were obtained from a man younger than 35 in good health. CDR3s include the opening cysteine and the closing phenylalanine or tryptophan. D genes are given only for firm matches. For some rows the clone size is stated as once, few or many, or as a class when expanded; others skip it.

J	size	V	D	CDR3	DNA
TRBJ1-6	NA	TRBV14	NA	CASSQGPPNSPLHF	TGTGCCAGCAGCCAAGGTCCGCCTAATTCACCCCTCCACTTT
TRBJ1-2	few	TRBV19	TRBD1	CASSRTGRSNYGYTF	TGTGCCAGTAGTAGGACAGGCCGATCTAACTATGGCTACACCTTC
TRBJ2-2	few	TRBV14	NA	CASSQEYVNTGELFF	TGTGCCAGCAGCCAAGAGTACGTGAACACCGGGGAGCTGTTTTTT
TRBJ1-2	NA	TRBV5-1	TRBD1	CASSPNENRGRVFYTF	TGCGCCAGCAGCCCTAACGAAAACAGGGGTCGAGTCTTCTACACCTTC
TRBJ2-3	NA	TRBV12-5	NA	CASGLPRVSTDTQYF	TGTGCTAGTGGTTTGCCTCGGGTAAGCACAGATACGCAGTATTTT
TRBJ2-7	NA	TRBV5-1	NA	CASSFSGSSYEQYF	TGCGCCAGCAGCTTCTCAGGGTCCTCCTACGAGCAGTACTTC
TRBJ2-5	NA	TRBV10-3	NA	CAIRSTAEETQYF	TGTGCCATCAGGAGCACAGCCGAAGAGACCCAGTACTTC
TRBJ2-7	NA	TRBV6-5	NA	CASSVLGHEQYF	TGTGCCAGCAGTGTACTAGGACACGAGCAGTACTTC
TRBJ2-7	NA	TRBV6-5	NA	CASSYSTEYEQYF	TGTGCCAGCAGTTACTCGACAGAATACGAGCAGTACTTC
TRBJ2-3	NA	TRBV20-1	NA	CSAVGADTQYF	TGCAGTGCAGTGGGCGCAGATACGCAGTATTTT
TRBJ2-3	NA	TRBV30	TRBD2	CARSGLGADTQYF	TGTGCCCGCTCGGGACTAGGCGCAGATACGCAGTATTTT
TRBJ1-6	NA	TRBV18	NA	CASSPQIGGPLTNSPLHF	TGTGCCAGCTCACCTCAAATCGGGGGACCTTTAACGAATTCACCCCTCCACTTT
TRBJ1-5	NA	TRBV2	TRBD1	CASSGQGAGQPQHF	TGTGCCAGCAGTGGACAGGGGGCAGGTCAGCCCCAGCATTTT
TRBJ2-3	NA	TRBV25-1	TRBD1	CASRAGQVRTDTQYF	TGTGCCAGCAGGGCAGGACAGGTTAGAACAGATACGCAGTATTTT
TRBJ1-6	NA	TRBV18	TRBD1	CASSPATGNNSPLHF	TGTGCCAGCTCACCAGCGACAGGGAATAATTCACCCCTCCACTTT
TRBJ1-5	few	TRBV2	NA	CASSDGASNQPQHF	TGTGCCAGCAGTGACGGGGCTAGCAATCAGCCCCAGCATTTT
TRBJ2-7	NA	TRBV11-2	NA	CASSLASTWRAGEQYF	TGTGCCAGCAGCTTAGCGTCTACATGGCGTGCGGGCGAGCAGTACTTC
TRBJ2-3	NA	TRBV7-6	TRBD2	CASSPGLAGIDTQYF	TGTGCCAGCAGCCCGGGACTAGCGGGGATAGATACGCAGTATTTT
TRBJ2-2	once	TRBV18	NA	CASSPLVPGELFF	TGTGCCAGCTCACCACTGGTCCCCGGGGAGCTGTTTTTT
TRBJ1-2	NA	TRBV19	NA	CASRGRDGPNYGYTF	TGTGCCAGTCGGGGAAGGGATGGGCCTAACTATGGCTACACCTTC
TRBJ2-7	NA	TRBV28	TRBD1	CASSPDRGISYEQYF	TGTGCCAGCAGTCCCGACAGGGGAATCTCCTACGAGCAGTACTTC
TRBJ2-4	NA	TRBV27	TRBD2	CASSLSSSGGVTKNIQYF	TGTGCCAGCAGTTTATCGTCTAGCGGGGGGGTGACCAAAAACATTCAGTACTTC
TRBJ1-2	many	TRBV7-8	NA	CASSLGGNYGYTF	TGTGCCAGCAGCTTGGGCGGGAACTATGGCTACACCTTC
TRBJ1-2	once	TRBV29-1	NA	CSVPGLNNGYTF	TGCAGCGTCCCGGGACTTAACAATGGCTACACCTTC
TRBJ2-7	NA	TRBV2	TRBD1	CASSLTGSEQYF	TGTGCCAGCAGCCTGACAGGGAGTGAGCAGTACTTC
TRBJ2-7	NA	TRBV6-5	NA	CASSYSGEQYF	TGTGCCAGCAGTTACTCGGGCGAGCAGTACTTC
TRBJ2-1	NA	TRBV10-3	TRBD2	CAISTLAGGNNEQFF	TGTGCCATCAGTACTCTAGCGGGAGGGAACAATGAGCAGTTCTTC
TRBJ2-7	NA	TRBV5-1	NA	CASSPSGRGWIEQYF	TGCGCCAGCAGCCCCTCTGGCCGGGGATGGATCGAGCAGTACTTC